This T cell receptor beta chain was sequenced in a study of control samples from healthy donors and cancer patients (dated by TCRdb to 2019 to 2021). Spanning cysteine to phenylalanine, the CDR3 consists of 16 amino acids. Solely the CDR3 DNA is kept, with 48 bases framed from the first base. Comments on this clone: The antigen it binds to is not known. Qualities for individual bases were not recorded, and no much larger clone is one base off.

Libraries were made using the immunoSEQ multiplex PCR assay. TCRdb took this table from immuneACCESS and kept in-frame rearrangements with V and J called. Such tables lack part of the clones; where checked against another copy, unresolved V genes explain under half of the gap, and the rest is unexplained. The sample contains approximately 150,000 clones, 92% of them found a single time. The ten largest clonotypes hold roughly 0.7% of the sample. The source material was blood. The receptor's source is a woman in her twenties or thirties in good health. Recombination linked TRBV1 to TRBJ2-3; TRBD2 was called by the table and not checked on the DNA. TRBV1 is a recognized pseudogene. The sequenced DNA is TGCACCAGCAGCCTTGGAACGGGTTCGGGCACAGATACGCAGTATTTT. It translates to CTSSLGTGSGTDTQYF.